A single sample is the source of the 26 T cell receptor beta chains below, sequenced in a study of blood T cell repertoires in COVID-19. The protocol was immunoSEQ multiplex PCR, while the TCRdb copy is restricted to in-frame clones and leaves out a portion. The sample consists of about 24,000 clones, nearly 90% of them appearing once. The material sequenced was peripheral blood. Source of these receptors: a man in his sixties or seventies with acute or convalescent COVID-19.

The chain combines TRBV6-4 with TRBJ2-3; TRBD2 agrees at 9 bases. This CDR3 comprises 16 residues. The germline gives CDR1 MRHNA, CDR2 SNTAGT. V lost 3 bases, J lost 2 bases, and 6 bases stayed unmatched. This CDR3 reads CASSERLADTTDTQYF. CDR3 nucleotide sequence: TGTGCCAGCAGTGAGAGACTAGCGGATACCACAGATACGCAGTATTTT.

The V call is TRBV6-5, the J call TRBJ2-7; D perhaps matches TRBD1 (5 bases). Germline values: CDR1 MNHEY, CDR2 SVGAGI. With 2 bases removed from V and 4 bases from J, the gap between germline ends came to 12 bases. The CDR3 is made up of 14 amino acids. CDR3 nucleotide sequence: TGTGCCAGCAGTTACGGCGGTGGGGCTTACGAGCAGTACTTC. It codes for CASSYGGGAYEQYF.

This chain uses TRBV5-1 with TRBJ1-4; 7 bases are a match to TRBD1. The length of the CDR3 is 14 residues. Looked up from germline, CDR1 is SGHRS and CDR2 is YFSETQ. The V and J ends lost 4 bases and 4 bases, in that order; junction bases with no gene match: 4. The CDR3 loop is CASSENRGNEKLFF. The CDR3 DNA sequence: TGCGCCAGCAGCGAGAACAGGGGTAATGAAAAACTGTTTTTT.

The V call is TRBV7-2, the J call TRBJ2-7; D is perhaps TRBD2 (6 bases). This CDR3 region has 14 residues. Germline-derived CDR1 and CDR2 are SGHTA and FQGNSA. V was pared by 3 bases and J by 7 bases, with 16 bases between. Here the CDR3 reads CASSLRGDALEQYF. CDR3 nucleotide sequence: TGTGCCAGCAGCTTGCGGGGTGACGCTCTGGAGCAGTACTTC.

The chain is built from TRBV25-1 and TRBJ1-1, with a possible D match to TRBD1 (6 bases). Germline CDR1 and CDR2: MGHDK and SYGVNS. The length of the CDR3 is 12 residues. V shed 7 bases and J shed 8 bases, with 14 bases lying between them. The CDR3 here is CASILGDREAFF. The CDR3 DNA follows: TGTGCCAGCATCCTTGGAGACAGGGAAGCTTTCTTT.

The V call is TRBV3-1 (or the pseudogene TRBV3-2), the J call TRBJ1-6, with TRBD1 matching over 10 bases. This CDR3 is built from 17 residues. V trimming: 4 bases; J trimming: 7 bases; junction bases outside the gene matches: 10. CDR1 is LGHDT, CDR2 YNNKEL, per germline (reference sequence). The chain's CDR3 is CASSPRGGTGVNSPLHF. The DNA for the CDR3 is TGTGCCAGCAGCCCCAGGGGGGGGACAGGGGTAAATTCACCCCTCCACTTT.

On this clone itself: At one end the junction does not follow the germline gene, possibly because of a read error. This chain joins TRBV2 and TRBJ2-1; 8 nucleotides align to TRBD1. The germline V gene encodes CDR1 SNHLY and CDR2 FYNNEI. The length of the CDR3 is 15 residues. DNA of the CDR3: TGTGCCAGCAGAGAAGACAGGGGAGCCTACAATGAGCAGTTCTTC. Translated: CASREDRGAYNEQFF.

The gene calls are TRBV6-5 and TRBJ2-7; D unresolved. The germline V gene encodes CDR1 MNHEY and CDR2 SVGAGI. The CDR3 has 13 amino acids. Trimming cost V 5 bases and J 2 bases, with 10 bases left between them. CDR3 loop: CASSSAPTYEQYF. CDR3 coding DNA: TGTGCCAGCAGTAGCGCCCCCACCTACGAGCAGTACTTC.

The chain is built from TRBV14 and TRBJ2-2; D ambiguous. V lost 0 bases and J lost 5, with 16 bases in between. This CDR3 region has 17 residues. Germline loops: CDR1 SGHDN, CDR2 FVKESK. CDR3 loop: CASSQEVRNKMTGELFF. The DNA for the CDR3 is TGTGCCAGCAGCCAAGAGGTCAGAAACAAGATGACCGGGGAGCTGTTTTTT.

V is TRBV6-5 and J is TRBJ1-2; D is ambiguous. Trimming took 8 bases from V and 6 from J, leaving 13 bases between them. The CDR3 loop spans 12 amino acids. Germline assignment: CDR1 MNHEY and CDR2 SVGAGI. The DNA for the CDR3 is TGTGCCAGCCGGTCGCTTGATCATGGCTACACCTTC. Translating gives CASRSLDHGYTF.

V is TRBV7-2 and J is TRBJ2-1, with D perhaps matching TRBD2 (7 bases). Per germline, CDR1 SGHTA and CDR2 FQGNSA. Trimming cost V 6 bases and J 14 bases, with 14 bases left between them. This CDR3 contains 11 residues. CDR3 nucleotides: TGTGCCAGCAGTCGGGAGGACAGAGAGTTCTTC. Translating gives CASSREDREFF.

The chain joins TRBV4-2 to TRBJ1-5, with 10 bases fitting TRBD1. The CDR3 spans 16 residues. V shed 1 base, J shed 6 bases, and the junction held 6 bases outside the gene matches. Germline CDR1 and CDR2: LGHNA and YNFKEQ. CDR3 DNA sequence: TGTGCCAGCAGCCAAGGCCCGACAGGGGGCGGTCAGCCCCAGCATTTT. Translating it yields CASSQGPTGGGQPQHF.

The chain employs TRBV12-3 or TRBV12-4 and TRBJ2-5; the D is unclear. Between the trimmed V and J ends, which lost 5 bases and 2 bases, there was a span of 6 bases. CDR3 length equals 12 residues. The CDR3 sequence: CASSTVQETQYF. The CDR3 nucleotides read TGTGCCAGCAGTACGGTTCAAGAGACCCAGTACTTC.

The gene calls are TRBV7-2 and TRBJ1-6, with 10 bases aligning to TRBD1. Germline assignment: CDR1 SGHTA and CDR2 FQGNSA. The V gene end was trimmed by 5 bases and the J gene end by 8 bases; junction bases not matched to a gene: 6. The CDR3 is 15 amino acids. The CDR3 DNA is TGTGCCAGCAGCACTGAGACAGGGGGCTATTCACCCCTCCACTTT. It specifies CASSTETGGYSPLHF.

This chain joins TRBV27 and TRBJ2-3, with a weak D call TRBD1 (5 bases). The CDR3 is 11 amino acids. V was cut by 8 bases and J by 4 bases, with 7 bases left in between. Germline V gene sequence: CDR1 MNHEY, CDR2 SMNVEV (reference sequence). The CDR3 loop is CASAGSDTQYF. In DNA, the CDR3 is TGTGCCAGCGCAGGGTCAGATACGCAGTATTTT.

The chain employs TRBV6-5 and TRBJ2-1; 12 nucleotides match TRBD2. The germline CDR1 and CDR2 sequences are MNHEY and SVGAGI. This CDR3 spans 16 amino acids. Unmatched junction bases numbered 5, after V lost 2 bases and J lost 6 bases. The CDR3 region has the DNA TGTGCCAGCAGTTACGGGGGGACTAGCGGGCCCAATGAGCAGTTCTTC. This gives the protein CASSYGGTSGPNEQFF.

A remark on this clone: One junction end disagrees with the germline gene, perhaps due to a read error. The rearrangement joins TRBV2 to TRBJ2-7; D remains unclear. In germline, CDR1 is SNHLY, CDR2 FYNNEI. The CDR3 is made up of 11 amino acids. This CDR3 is CANSYSYEQYF. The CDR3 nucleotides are TGTGCCAACAGTTACTCCTACGAGCAGTACTTC. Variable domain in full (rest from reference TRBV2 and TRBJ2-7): EPEVTQTPSHQVTQMGQEVILRCVPISNHLYFYWYRQILGQKVEFLVSFYNNEISEKSEIFDDQFSVERPDGSNFTLKIRSTKLEDSAMYFCANSYSYEQYFGPGTRLTVT.

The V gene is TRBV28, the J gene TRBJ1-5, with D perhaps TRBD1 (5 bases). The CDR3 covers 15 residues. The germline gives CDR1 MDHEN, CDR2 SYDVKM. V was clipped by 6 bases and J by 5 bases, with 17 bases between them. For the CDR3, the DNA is TGTGCCAGCAGGGACGGGTTAAGGGGTCATCAGCCCCAGCATTTT. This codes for CASRDGLRGHQPQHF.

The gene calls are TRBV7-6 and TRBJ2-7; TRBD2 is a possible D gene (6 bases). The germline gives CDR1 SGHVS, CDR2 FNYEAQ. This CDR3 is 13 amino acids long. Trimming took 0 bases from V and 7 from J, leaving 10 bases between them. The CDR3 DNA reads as TGTGCCAGCAGCTTAGCGGCTAGCGCTGAGCAGTACTTC. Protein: CASSLAASAEQYF. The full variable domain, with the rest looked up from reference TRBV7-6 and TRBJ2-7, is GAGVSQSPRYKVTKRGQDVALRCDPISGHVSLYWYRQALGQGPEFLTYFNYEAQQDKSGLPNDRFSAERPEGSISTLTIQRTEQRDSAMYRCASSLAASAEQYFGPGTRLTVT.

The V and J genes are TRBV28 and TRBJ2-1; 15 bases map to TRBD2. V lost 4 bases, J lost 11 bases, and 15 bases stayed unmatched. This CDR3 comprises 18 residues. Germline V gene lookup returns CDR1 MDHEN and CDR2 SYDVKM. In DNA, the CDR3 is TGTGCCAGCAGTTCCCCCCGGGGACTAGCGGGAGGAAATTCTAAGCAGTTCTTC. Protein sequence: CASSSPRGLAGGNSKQFF.

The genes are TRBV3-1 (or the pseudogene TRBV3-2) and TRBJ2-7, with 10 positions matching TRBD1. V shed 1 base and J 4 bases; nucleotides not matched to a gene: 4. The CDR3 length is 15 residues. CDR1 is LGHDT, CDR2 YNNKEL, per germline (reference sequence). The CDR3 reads CASSQGGTGEYEQYF. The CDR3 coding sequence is TGTGCCAGCAGCCAAGGAGGGACAGGGGAGTACGAGCAGTACTTC.

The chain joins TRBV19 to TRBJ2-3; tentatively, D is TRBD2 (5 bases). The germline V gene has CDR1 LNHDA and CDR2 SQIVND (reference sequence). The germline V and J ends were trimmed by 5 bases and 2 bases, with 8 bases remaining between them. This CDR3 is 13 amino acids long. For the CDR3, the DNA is TGTGCCAGTAGTCAGGACTTCACAGATACGCAGTATTTT. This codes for CASSQDFTDTQYF.

DNA for the CDR3: TGTGCCAGCAGCCAAGAAATGGGTTCTAGCGGGGGAGGGTCCTACGAGCAGTACTTC. This sequence encodes CASSQEMGSSGGGSYEQYF. The V gene is TRBV4-2, the J gene TRBJ2-7; 10 bases line up with TRBD2. V lost 0 bases and J lost 1; bases outside the gene matches: 12. This CDR3 region has 19 residues. Germline lookup yields CDR1 LGHNA and CDR2 YNFKEQ.

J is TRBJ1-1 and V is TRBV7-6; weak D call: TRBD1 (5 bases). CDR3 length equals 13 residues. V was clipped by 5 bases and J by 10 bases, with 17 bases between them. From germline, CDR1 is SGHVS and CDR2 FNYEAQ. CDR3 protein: CASSTGPDGGAFF. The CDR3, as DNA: TGTGCCAGCAGCACCGGACCAGACGGGGGAGCTTTCTTT.

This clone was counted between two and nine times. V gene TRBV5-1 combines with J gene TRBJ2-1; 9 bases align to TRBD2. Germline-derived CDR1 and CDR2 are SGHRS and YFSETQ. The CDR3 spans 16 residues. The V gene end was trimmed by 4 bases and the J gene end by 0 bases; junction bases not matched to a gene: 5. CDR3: CASSQTSGSSYNEQFF. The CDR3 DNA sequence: TGCGCCAGCAGCCAGACTAGCGGAAGCTCCTACAATGAGCAGTTCTTC.

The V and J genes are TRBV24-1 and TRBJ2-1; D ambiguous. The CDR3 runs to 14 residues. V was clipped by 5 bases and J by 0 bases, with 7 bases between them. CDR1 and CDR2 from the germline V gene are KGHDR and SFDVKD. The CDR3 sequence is CATSVSGSYNEQFF. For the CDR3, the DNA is TGTGCCACCAGTGTCAGTGGCTCCTACAATGAGCAGTTCTTC.